This T cell receptor beta chain was sequenced during a study of T cell responses to AZD1222 COVID-19 vaccine (dated by TCRdb to the early 2020s). Turning to the overall study: A total of 233 trial participants underwent TCR sequencing, of whom about 200 had received two doses of AZD1222 and approximately 26 had received two doses of the MenACWY control vaccine. Trial participants were enrolled by age into 18-55, 56-69 and 70-plus year subgroups, with approximately 150, 28 and 58 TCR-sequenced participants respectively. Results and caveats for the whole study, not just this receptor: Reportedly, almost half of the unique spike-specific TCRs recognized epitopes lying outside the regions that are mutated in the B.1.351 and B.1.1.7 variants. Conclusions about previously exposed vaccinees were limited because only a handful of AZD1222 recipients were SARS-CoV-2 seropositive at baseline. CD4 TCRs associated with the vaccine covered the entire spike protein, and the dominant responses were in regions 160-218 and 743-854. Because no samples from the day 14 peak response were available, repertoires could be characterized only after the peak T cell response. After two AZD1222 doses, both the breadth and the depth of spike-specific TCRs were significantly higher than at day 0 and than in MenACWY recipients. In the small 56-69-year group, the increase in depth fell short of significance, most likely because of low power. Participants were mostly white British, with more females than males. The authors suggested clonal diversity may have been underestimated.

This specimen's time point label, per the study, means: about 28 days (+/-7) after the second vaccine dose. The sample's treatment or condition label, decoded: meningococcal conjugate vaccine given as trial control. Samples from vaccinated people were obtained from the UK trials COV001 and COV002, which included a single-blind randomized controlled phase 2/3 trial of AZD1222 (ChAdOx1 nCoV-19) in healthy adults. Trial participant PBMC samples were collected at day 0 and day 28 after the second dose for TCRbeta chain sequencing. The CDR3 regions of human TCRbeta chains were subjected to immunosequencing. As for the original processing: TCRs in the repertoires were matched against a reference library of SARS-CoV-2-specific TCRs that had been generated with the MIRA antigen-specificity platform. Breadth was defined as the fraction of unique TCRs that were SARS-CoV-2-associated. Depth was defined as the fraction of total T cells that were SARS-CoV-2-associated. Using the MIRA data, each spike-specific TCR was assigned both to the spike region to which the TCR was reactive and to a CD4 or CD8 class. Log10-transformed breadth and depth values were compared by one-way ANOVA with Sidak's multiple comparisons tests. Imported from immuneACCESS, the table was reduced by TCRdb to in-frame sequences with V and J called. These copies leave out some clones; in studies compared against another copy, an unresolved V gene accounts for under half, and the cause of the remainder is not known. That table is the source of V, J and clone size, and D and trimming were worked out from the DNA. A total of under 150,000 clones appear in this sample, roughly 85% of them only once. The ten largest clones capture roughly 8.7% of the sample.

V gives up 4 bases and J gives up 3 bases, and the segment between their germline ends measures 10 bases. CDR3 length: 13 amino acids, cysteine to phenylalanine. Just the 39-base CDR3 DNA is kept, in frame starting at base 1. CDR1 and CDR2 are drawn from the germline V gene (reference sequence): SGHNT, YYREEE. The table lists this clone with a few counts. Its antigen is unknown. Base quality data are lacking; no much larger clone is found one base away. Sequenced here: peripheral blood, sampled 28 days after the second dose of the MenACWY control vaccine. This TCR was sampled from an adult who received the MenACWY meningococcal vaccine as a control. The rearrangement combines TRBV5-4 with TRBJ2-5; the D segment cannot be called with confidence. CDR3 sequence: CASSRTPKETQYF. The nucleotide sequence reads as follows: TGTGCCAGCAGCCGTACACCTAAAGAGACCCAGTACTTC.